A single sample gave rise to the 3 T cell receptor beta chains below, sequenced in a study of naive and memory T cell subsets. Amplification of ligated cDNA took four PCR rounds with SP2 and nested alpha and beta constant primers. TCRdb fed the 5' RACE reads into MiXCR, producing one record per CDR3 protein. The data hold tens of thousands of distinct CDR3 sequences, with around 5% observed a single time. An oligonucleotide containing a UMI was ligated to the 3' end of TCR cDNA. Source of these receptors: a female donor in good health.

The table lists this clonotype with many counts. The V gene is TRBV15, the J gene TRBJ2-2; D remains ambiguous. Germline CDR1 LNHNV, CDR2 YYDKDF (reference sequence). This CDR3 is 14 amino acids long. V shed 5 bases and J shed 1 base, with 8 bases lying between them. DNA of the CDR3: TGTGCCACCAGCGTGGGAATGAACACCGGGGAGCTGTTTTTT. Translated: CATSVGMNTGELFF.

In this sample, this clonotype turned up many times. The gene calls are TRBV28 and TRBJ2-1, with 12 nucleotides matching TRBD1. With 4 bases clipped from V and 6 bases from J, the junction kept 7 bases outside the gene matches. Germline loops: CDR1 MDHEN, CDR2 SYDVKM. This CDR3 spans 16 amino acids. This chain's CDR3 is CASSSPGTGGLNEQFF. The CDR3 DNA is TGTGCCAGCAGTTCCCCCGGGACAGGGGGCCTCAATGAGCAGTTCTTC.

This clonotype was recorded at least ten times. This sequence joins TRBV28 and TRBJ1-2, with TRBD1 as a possible D gene (6 bases). Germline CDR1 MDHEN, CDR2 SYDVKM. This CDR3 is 13 amino acids long. V was pared by 6 bases and J by 4 bases, with 12 bases between. CDR3 bases: TGTGCCAGCAGCCAGGACAGAGTCTATGGCTACACCTTC. Protein sequence: CASSQDRVYGYTF.